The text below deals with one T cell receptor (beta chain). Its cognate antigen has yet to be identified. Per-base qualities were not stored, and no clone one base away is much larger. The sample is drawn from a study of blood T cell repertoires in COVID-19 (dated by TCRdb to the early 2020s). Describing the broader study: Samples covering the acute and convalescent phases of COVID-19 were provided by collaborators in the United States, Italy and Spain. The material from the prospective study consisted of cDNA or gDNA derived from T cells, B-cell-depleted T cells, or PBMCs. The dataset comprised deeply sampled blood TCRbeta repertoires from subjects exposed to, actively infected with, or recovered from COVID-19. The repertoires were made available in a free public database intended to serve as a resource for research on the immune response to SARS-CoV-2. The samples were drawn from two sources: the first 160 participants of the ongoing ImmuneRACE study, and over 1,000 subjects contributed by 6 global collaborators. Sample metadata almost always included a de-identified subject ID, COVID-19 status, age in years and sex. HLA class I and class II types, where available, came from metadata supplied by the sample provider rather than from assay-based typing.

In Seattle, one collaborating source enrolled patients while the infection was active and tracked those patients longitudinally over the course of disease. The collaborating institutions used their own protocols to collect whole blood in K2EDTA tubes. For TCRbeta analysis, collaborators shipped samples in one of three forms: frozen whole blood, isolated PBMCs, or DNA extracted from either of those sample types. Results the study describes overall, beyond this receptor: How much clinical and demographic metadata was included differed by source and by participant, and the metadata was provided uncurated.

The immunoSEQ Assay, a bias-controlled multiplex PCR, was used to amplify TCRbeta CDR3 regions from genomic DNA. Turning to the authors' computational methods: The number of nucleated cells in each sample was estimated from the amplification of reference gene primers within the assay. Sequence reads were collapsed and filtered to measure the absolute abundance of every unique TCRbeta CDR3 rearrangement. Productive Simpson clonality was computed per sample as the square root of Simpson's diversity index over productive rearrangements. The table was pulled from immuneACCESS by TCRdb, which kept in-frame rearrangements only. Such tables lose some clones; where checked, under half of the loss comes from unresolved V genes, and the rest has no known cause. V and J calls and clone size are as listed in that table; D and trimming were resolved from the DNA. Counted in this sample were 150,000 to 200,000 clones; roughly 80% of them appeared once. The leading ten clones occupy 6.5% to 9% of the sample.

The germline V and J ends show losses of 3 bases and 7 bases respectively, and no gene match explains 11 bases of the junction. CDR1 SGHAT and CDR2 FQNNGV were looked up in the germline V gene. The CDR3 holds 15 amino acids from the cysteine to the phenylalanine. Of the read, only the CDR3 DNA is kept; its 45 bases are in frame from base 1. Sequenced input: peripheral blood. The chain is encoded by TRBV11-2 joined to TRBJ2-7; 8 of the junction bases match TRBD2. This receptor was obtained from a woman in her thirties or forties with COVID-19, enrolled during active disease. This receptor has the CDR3 CASSFPPTSGGEQYF. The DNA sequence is TGTGCCAGCAGCTTCCCCCCTACTAGCGGTGGGGAGCAGTACTTC.